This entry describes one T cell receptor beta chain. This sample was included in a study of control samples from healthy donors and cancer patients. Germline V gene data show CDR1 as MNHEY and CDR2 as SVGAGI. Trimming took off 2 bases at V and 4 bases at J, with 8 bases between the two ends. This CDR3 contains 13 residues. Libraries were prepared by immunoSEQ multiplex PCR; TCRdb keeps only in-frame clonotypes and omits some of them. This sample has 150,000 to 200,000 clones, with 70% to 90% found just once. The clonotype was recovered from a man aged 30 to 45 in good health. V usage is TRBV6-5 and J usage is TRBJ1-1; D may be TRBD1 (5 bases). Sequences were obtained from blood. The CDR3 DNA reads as TGTGCCAGCAGTTACGGGGGAGGCACTGAAGCTTTCTTT. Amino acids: CASSYGGGTEAFF.